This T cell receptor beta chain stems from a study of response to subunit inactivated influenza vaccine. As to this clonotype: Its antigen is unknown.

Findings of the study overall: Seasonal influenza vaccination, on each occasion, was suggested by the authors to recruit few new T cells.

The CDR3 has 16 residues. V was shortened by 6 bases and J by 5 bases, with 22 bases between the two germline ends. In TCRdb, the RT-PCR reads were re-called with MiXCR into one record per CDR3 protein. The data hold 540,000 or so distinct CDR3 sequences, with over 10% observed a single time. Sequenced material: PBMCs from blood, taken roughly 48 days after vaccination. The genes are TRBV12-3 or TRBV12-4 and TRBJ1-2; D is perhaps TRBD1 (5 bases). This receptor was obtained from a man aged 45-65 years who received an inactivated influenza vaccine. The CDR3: CASSPGSQLISYGYTF. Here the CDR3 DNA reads TGTGCCAGCAGCCCAGGGAGCCAGTTGATTTCTTATGGCTACACCTTC.